Presented here are 11 T cell receptor beta chains from one specimen sequenced in a study of cytomegalovirus exposure and HLA in healthy donors. Primers: 60 Vbeta forward and 13 Jbeta reverse. Clones were read by immunoSEQ multiplex PCR, and TCRdb kept only the in-frame ones, dropping some. The profile covers 190,000 or so clones, with around 79% appearing a single time and over 1.5% taken by the ten largest. The material sequenced was PBMCs. These receptors came from a girl under 18 in good health and CMV-seropositive.

V is TRBV29-1 and J is TRBJ2-3; D is uncertain. Per the germline V gene, CDR1 is SQVTM and CDR2 is ANQGSEA. Trimming took off 6 bases at V and 1 base at J, with 14 bases between the two ends. The CDR3 runs 14 residues. The CDR3 DNA is TGCAGCGTCGGAACCGGGTCCCGCACAGATACGCAGTATTTT. Encoded protein: CSVGTGSRTDTQYF.

This chain joins TRBV15 and TRBJ2-3, with D possibly TRBD2 on 6 matching bases. Trimming took 5 bases from V and 11 from J, leaving 17 bases between them. Germline V gene data show CDR1 as LNHNV and CDR2 as YYDKDF (reference sequence). The CDR3 spans 13 residues. The CDR3 region is CATSRTGTSVQYF. CDR3 DNA: TGTGCCACCAGCCGAACCGGGACTTCGGTGCAGTATTTT.

The chain uses TRBV23-1 and TRBJ2-5, with TRBD2 matching 9 bases. TRBV23-1 is annotated as an ORF whose role is uncertain. V dropped 0 bases and J dropped 5; count of bases not matched to a gene: 4. CDR3 size: 15 residues. CDR3 in DNA: TGCGCCAGCAGTCAATCATCCAGCGGGGGGGAGACCCAGTACTTC. Translating gives CASSQSSSGGETQYF.

The chain uses TRBV11-2 and TRBJ2-4; TRBD1 matches 10 bases. Germline V gene data show CDR1 as SGHAT and CDR2 as FQNNGV. The length of the CDR3 is 14 residues. After removal of 3 bases from V and 5 bases from J, the junction contained 1 base not matched to a gene. The CDR3 DNA follows: TGTGCCAGCAGCTTTGGACAGGGGGAAAACATTCAGTACTTC. Translating gives CASSFGQGENIQYF.

This chain uses TRBV30 with TRBJ2-7; D perhaps matches TRBD2 (7 bases). V was shortened by 0 bases and J by 2 bases, with 11 bases between the two germline ends. Germline loops: CDR1 GTSNPN, CDR2 SVGIG (reference sequence). CDR3 length equals 14 residues. DNA for the CDR3: TGTGCCTGGAGTGTAGGGGGGACTACCTACGAGCAGTACTTC. Protein sequence: CAWSVGGTTYEQYF.

V and J are TRBV11-3 and TRBJ2-7; 7 nucleotides line up with TRBD1. There are 15 residues in the CDR3. Germline CDR1 and CDR2: SGHNT and YENEEA. J was trimmed by 2 bases and V by 1 base; bases with no gene match: 5. CDR3 nucleotides: TGTGCCAGCAGCTTAGCTTGGACAGGCACCTACGAGCAGTACTTC. Translation gives CASSLAWTGTYEQYF.

The count of this clone is one. The rearrangement links TRBV2 to TRBJ1-6; D perhaps matches TRBD1 (6 bases). The CDR3 covers 15 residues. CDR1 and CDR2 (germline): SNHLY, FYNNEI. Deletions cut 6 bases from V and 5 bases from J, with 14 bases between. CDR3 in DNA: TGTGCCAGCAGGAGGGGGAGCCGCGATAATTCACCCCTCCACTTT. Translation gives CASRRGSRDNSPLHF.

J is TRBJ1-2 and V is TRBV16; no firm D call. This CDR3 contains 13 residues. Germline V gives CDR1 KGHSY, CDR2 FQNENV. V shed 1 base and J shed 6 bases, with 9 bases lying between them. CDR3 region: CASSQFSGNGYTF. In DNA, the CDR3 is TGTGCCAGCAGCCAATTCTCGGGGAATGGCTACACCTTC. The full variable domain, in which reference TRBV16 and TRBJ1-2 provide the parts outside the CDR3, is GEEVAQTPKHLVRGEGQKAKLYCAPIKGHSYVFWYQQVLKNEFKFLISFQNENVFDETGMPKERFSAKCLPNSPCSLEIQATKLEDSAVYFCASSQFSGNGYTFGSGTRLTVV.

The chain is built from TRBV27 and TRBJ2-1; TRBD2 matches at 9 bases. CDR3 length equals 16 residues. J lost 1 base, V lost 4 bases, and 5 bases had no gene match. In germline, CDR1 is MNHEY, CDR2 SMNVEV (reference sequence). CDR3 in amino acids: CASSSGGGGSYNEQFF. The DNA of the CDR3 is TGTGCCAGCAGTTCAGGCGGGGGGGGGTCCTACAATGAGCAGTTCTTC.

The chain links TRBV10-3 to TRBJ1-2; 7 bases align to TRBD1. From germline, CDR1 is ENHRY and CDR2 SYGVKD. The CDR3 totals 14 residues. V lost 6 bases to trimming and J lost 2 bases; unmatched junction nucleotides: 6. Here the CDR3 DNA reads TGTGCCATCAGGGACAGGCAATCAAACTATGGCTACACCTTC. Its protein product is CAIRDRQSNYGYTF.

This clone has only a few counts. V is TRBV19 and J is TRBJ2-7, with D perhaps matching TRBD2 (6 bases). CDR1 is LNHDA, CDR2 SQIVND, per germline (reference sequence). Deletions cut 3 bases from V and 4 bases from J, with 10 bases between. The CDR3 runs to 13 residues. This CDR3 reads CASSMGLVYEQYF. DNA for the CDR3: TGTGCCAGTAGTATGGGACTGGTTTACGAGCAGTACTTC.